This entry lists 13 T cell receptor beta chains sequenced from one sample in a study of shared clonotypes between healthy human individuals. Generated by immunoSEQ multiplex PCR, the TCRdb table keeps only in-frame clones and is missing some. In the table there are roughly 1,500,000 clones, nearly 99% of which are singletons. The sequenced sample was naive CD4+ T cells sorted from blood. Specified subset: CD45RA+ positively selected. The source of these receptors is a man aged 25 to 45 in good health.

This clone was detected once. The chain recombines TRBV6-6 with TRBJ2-2; TRBD2 is a possible D gene (6 bases). Germline loops: CDR1 MNHNY, CDR2 SVGAGI (reference sequence). V was clipped by 1 base and J by 0 bases, with 6 bases between them. This CDR3 spans 15 amino acids. CDR3 in amino acids: CASSYWEANTGELFF. DNA for the CDR3: TGTGCCAGCAGTTACTGGGAGGCGAACACCGGGGAGCTGTTTTTT.

The rearrangement joins TRBV5-4 to TRBJ2-7, with 8 bases identical to TRBD1. Germline V CDR1 and CDR2: SGHNT, YYREEE (reference sequence). Trimming removed 3 bases from V and 0 bases from J; junction bases left unmatched: 14. The CDR3 contains 18 residues. CDR3 sequence: CASSSTRTGLGTSYEQYF. The CDR3 DNA reads TGTGCCAGCAGCTCAACCAGGACAGGGCTGGGAACCTCCTACGAGCAGTACTTC.

The J gene is TRBJ2-3, the V gene TRBV19; TRBD1 matches at 8 bases. Germline CDR1 LNHDA, CDR2 SQIVND (reference sequence). The CDR3 covers 20 residues. Germline trimming cut 7 bases from V and 0 bases from J; bases unmatched to any gene: 21. This CDR3 reads CASTRRPIRQGRTSTDTQYF. DNA for the CDR3: TGTGCCAGTACAAGGAGACCGATTCGACAGGGGCGTACCAGCACAGATACGCAGTATTTT.

The chain employs TRBV4-1 and TRBJ2-1; D uncertain. V was clipped by 0 bases and J by 3 bases, with 9 bases between them. There are 15 residues in the CDR3. Per germline, CDR1 MGHRA and CDR2 YSYEKL. CDR3 protein: CASSQELGFYNEQFF. The DNA for the CDR3 is TGCGCCAGCAGCCAAGAGTTGGGCTTCTACAATGAGCAGTTCTTC.

As concerns this clone: The junction shows a germline mismatch at one end, possibly a read error. The V call is TRBV5-4, the J call TRBJ2-1, with a possible D match to TRBD1 (5 bases). The CDR3 is 13 amino acids. CDR1 is SGHNT, CDR2 YYREEE, per germline (reference sequence). The CDR3 is CASRLEPRDEQFF. The CDR3, as DNA: TGTGCCAGCAGATTGGAGCCCAGGGATGAGCAGTTCTTC.

J is TRBJ2-7 and V is TRBV5-1, with D tentatively TRBD2 (6 bases). Deletions cut 0 bases from V and 2 bases from J, with 15 bases between. This CDR3 has 16 amino acids. Germline loops: CDR1 SGHRS, CDR2 YFSETQ. Here the CDR3 DNA reads TGCGCCAGCAGCTTGGTGATAGCGGACCCGGCCTACGAGCAGTACTTC. Its translation: CASSLVIADPAYEQYF.

The chain joins TRBV10-1 to TRBJ2-2; 7 bases map to TRBD1. The germline gives CDR1 WNHNN, CDR2 SYGVQD (reference sequence). This CDR3 region has 14 residues. Trimming removed 2 bases from V and 7 bases from J; junction bases left unmatched: 4. This chain's CDR3 is CASSELYRGGELFF. DNA for the CDR3: TGCGCCAGCAGTGAGCTCTACAGGGGCGGGGAGCTGTTTTTT.

V usage is TRBV7-8 and J usage is TRBJ2-7; D tentatively reads TRBD1 or TRBD2 (6 bases each). Trimming stripped 3 bases from V and 3 bases from J, with 9 bases between. Germline assignment: CDR1 SGHVS and CDR2 FQNEAQ. This CDR3 is 13 amino acids long. CDR3 sequence reads: CASSFRGVYEQYF. The CDR3 region has the DNA TGTGCCAGCAGCTTTAGGGGGGTCTACGAGCAGTACTTC.

Regarding this clone: Other DNA sequences of this sample code for an identical CDR3. The rearrangement links TRBV27 to TRBJ2-3, with TRBD1 as a possible D gene (5 bases). This CDR3 comprises 14 residues. From germline, CDR1 is MNHEY and CDR2 SMNVEV (reference sequence). V shed 2 bases and J shed 3 bases, with 9 bases lying between them. CDR3 coding DNA: TGTGCCAGCAGTTTAGGGCAGGGAACAGATACGCAGTATTTT. It is translated as CASSLGQGTDTQYF.

The V and J genes are TRBV25-1 and TRBJ2-2, with 8 bases fitting TRBD1. V was clipped by 8 bases and J by 4 bases; unmatched bases: 3. The CDR3 totals 13 residues. The germline CDR1 and CDR2 sequences are MGHDK and SYGVNS. CDR3 bases: TGTGCCAGCGGACAGGGTATCACCGGGGAGCTGTTTTTT. Encoded protein: CASGQGITGELFF.

The chain couples TRBV28 to TRBJ2-2, with TRBD1 identical over 7 bases. This CDR3 region has 15 residues. The germline CDR1 and CDR2 sequences are MDHEN and SYDVKM. V gave up 3 bases and J gave up 0 bases; unmatched junction bases: 1. CDR3 nucleotide sequence: TGTGCCAGCAGTTTCGACAGGGCGAACACCGGGGAGCTGTTTTTT. Translated, it gives CASSFDRANTGELFF.

This chain connects TRBV5-4 to TRBJ2-4, with 9 bases lining up with TRBD2. V dropped 0 bases and J dropped 1; count of bases not matched to a gene: 8. This CDR3 has 18 amino acids. CDR1 is SGHNT and CDR2 is YYREEE in the germline V gene (reference sequence). As DNA, the CDR3 is TGTGCCAGCAGCTTGGGCCTAGCGGGAAGGGGGGCCAAAAACATTCAGTACTTC. It translates to CASSLGLAGRGAKNIQYF.

The rearrangement uses TRBV7-3 and TRBJ1-1; D ambiguous. Germline V gene lookup returns CDR1 SGHTA and CDR2 FQGTGA. The CDR3 runs to 14 residues. V was cut by 5 bases and J by 11 bases, with 21 bases left in between. This CDR3 reads CASSPSSTGSEAFF. Written as DNA, the CDR3 is TGTGCCAGCAGCCCATCCTCTACGGGTTCCGAGGCTTTCTTT.